Listed below are T cell receptor beta chains from one sample, sequenced in a study of T cell responses to AZD1222 COVID-19 vaccine. Sequencing was performed with immunoSEQ multiplex PCR; in TCRdb, only in-frame clones are kept and a portion is missing. The data show 90,000 or so clones, roughly 89% seen once. The sequencing used peripheral blood, collected on day 0 of AZD1222 vaccination. These receptors were taken from an adult in good health. The conserved cysteine and the conserved F or W are not part of the CDR3 here. Each record gives: D gene, V gene, CDR3 protein. A D gene is named only where the DNA matches it firmly.

d_gene: NA; v_gene: TRBV27; CDR3aa: ASRDVLGDTQY
d_gene: NA; v_gene: TRBV6-5; CDR3aa: ASSYSKLELTEAF
d_gene: NA; v_gene: TRBV24-1; CDR3aa: ATSARGTASYNEQF
d_gene: TRBD2; v_gene: TRBV5-1; CDR3aa: ASRHRGGPYQETQY
d_gene: NA; v_gene: TRBV27; CDR3aa: ASSLVAPPRFTEAF
d_gene: TRBD1; v_gene: TRBV11-2; CDR3aa: ASSPLIWSGGTEAF
d_gene: TRBD1; v_gene: TRBV13; CDR3aa: ASSLGGQVFSYEQY
d_gene: NA; v_gene: TRBV7-9; CDR3aa: ASSLDSQTEAF
d_gene: NA; v_gene: TRBV3-1/TRBV3-2; CDR3aa: ASSQDREGWMNTEAF
d_gene: NA; v_gene: TRBV19; CDR3aa: ASSIEPTYWNTEAF
d_gene: NA; v_gene: TRBV5-1; CDR3aa: ASSGKLSGYHEQY
d_gene: TRBD2; v_gene: TRBV9; CDR3aa: ASSVDGGTSGRKRDNEQF
d_gene: NA; v_gene: TRBV7-9; CDR3aa: ASSLAVGRISGANVLT
d_gene: TRBD1; v_gene: TRBV6-5; CDR3aa: ASRPDRGLSYGYT